The rows below give T cell receptor beta chains drawn from one sample of a study of blood T cell repertoires in COVID-19. Sequenced by immunoSEQ multiplex PCR; TCRdb stores in-frame clones only, minus some. Here the sample spans approximately 86,000 clones, roughly nine tenths being singletons. The sequencing input was peripheral blood. These receptors came from a man in his fifties with acute or convalescent COVID-19. The CDR3 runs from the conserved cysteine through the conserved F or W. D genes are given only for firm matches. Rows may omit the clone size; those that give it use once, few, many or a size class.

abundance | d_gene | j_gene | v_gene | CDR3nt | CDR3aa
NA | NA | TRBJ2-3 | TRBV6-5 | TGTGCCAGCAGGAGGCCCAACACAGATACGCAGTATTTT | CASRRPNTDTQYF
NA | NA | TRBJ1-1 | TRBV12-3/TRBV12-4 | TGTGCCAGCACCCAGGCGGGCGGTGAAGCTTTCTTT | CASTQAGGEAFF
NA | TRBD2 | TRBJ2-3 | TRBV6-2/TRBV6-3 | TGTGCCAGCAGTTACTCGACTAGCGGGGGACCCACAGATACGCAGTATTTT | CASSYSTSGGPTDTQYF
NA | TRBD1 | TRBJ1-6 | TRBV5-1 | TGCGCCAGCAGCTTTACAGGGGTCAATTCACCCCTCCACTTT | CASSFTGVNSPLHF
NA | NA | TRBJ1-1 | TRBV2 | TGTGCCAGCAGGACCCCAGGGTTAGCTAGGAACACTGAAGCTTTCTTT | CASRTPGLARNTEAFF
NA | NA | TRBJ1-3 | TRBV19 | TGTGCCAGTAGCCCAGGGTTCTCTGGAAACACCATATATTTT | CASSPGFSGNTIYF
NA | NA | TRBJ1-5 | TRBV30 | TGTGCCTGGAGTACTGAACAGGGCGGGAGTCAGCCCCAGCATTTT | CAWSTEQGGSQPQHF
NA | NA | TRBJ1-1 | TRBV10-3 | TGTGCCTCCTCCTTACAGGGAGACACTGAAGCTTTCTTT | CASSLQGDTEAFF
NA | NA | TRBJ1-2 | TRBV3-1/TRBV3-2 | TGTGCCAGCAGCCACAACCGGGACACCGCTAACTATGGCTACACCTTC | CASSHNRDTANYGYTF
once | NA | TRBJ1-2 | TRBV12-3/TRBV12-4 | TGTGCCAGCAGTTCTAATACTTATGGCTACACCTTC | CASSSNTYGYTF
NA | TRBD1 | TRBJ2-6 | TRBV7-8 | TGTGCCAGCAGCTTAGACGGGACAGGACCCGTCTCGGGGGCCAACGTCCTGACTTTC | CASSLDGTGPVSGANVLTF
NA | NA | TRBJ1-5 | TRBV6-2/TRBV6-3 | TGTGCCAGCAGTTACACGAAAACAAGCGGACAGCCCCAGCATTTT | CASSYTKTSGQPQHF
NA | NA | TRBJ2-3 | TRBV7-3 | TGTGCCAGCAGCCCTACCCTAGTATCGGATACGCAGTATTTT | CASSPTLVSDTQYF
NA | NA | TRBJ1-6 | TRBV10-3 | TGTGCCATCAGTGAGGTGGCAGATAATTCACCCCTCCACTTT | CAISEVADNSPLHF
NA | NA | TRBJ1-1 | TRBV18 | TGTGCCAGCTCACCTCTTGACAAGAACACTGAAGCTTTCTTT | CASSPLDKNTEAFF
NA | TRBD1 | TRBJ1-2 | TRBV3-1/TRBV3-2 | TGTGCCAGCAGCCACCTTCGACAGGGCTTCTATGGCTACACCTTC | CASSHLRQGFYGYTF
NA | TRBD1 | TRBJ1-6 | TRBV7-3 | TGTGCCAGCAGCTTCGGGACAGCTAATTCACCCCTCCACTTT | CASSFGTANSPLHF
once | NA | TRBJ1-1 | TRBV5-6 | TGTGCCAGCAGCTTAGTGGGCCCGGGGACTGAAGCTTTCTTT | CASSLVGPGTEAFF
NA | TRBD1 | TRBJ1-2 | TRBV30 | TGTGCCTGGAGTGTAGGAGGCTTTGGGGGCAGGGGGCACAGTGGCTACACCTTC | CAWSVGGFGGRGHSGYTF
NA | NA | TRBJ2-4 | TRBV6-5 | TGTGCCAGCAGTTCCCAGGGGTGGGCCAAAAACATTCAGTACTTC | CASSSQGWAKNIQYF
NA | NA | TRBJ1-6 | TRBV7-2 | TGTGCCAGCAGCCTCTATGCGGGGACTGCTCGTTTCAATTCACCCCTCCACTTT | CASSLYAGTARFNSPLHF
NA | NA | TRBJ1-5 | TRBV28 | TGTGCCAGCAGTTGGCTAGGACAGCCCCAGCATTTT | CASSWLGQPQHF
NA | TRBD1 | TRBJ2-5 | TRBV5-1 | TGCGCCAGCAGCTTGGGAGGGGGCAGCCCCAAGTACCAAGAGACCCAGTACTTC | CASSLGGGSPKYQETQYF
once | TRBD1 | TRBJ1-3 | TRBV9 | TGTGCCAGCAGCGTAGAAACAGGGGCAGCGGCTGGAAACACCATATATTTT | CASSVETGAAAGNTIYF
NA | NA | TRBJ1-5 | TRBV2 | TGTGCCAGCAGAATCGACAGGCGAAATCAGCCCCAGCATTTT | CASRIDRRNQPQHF
NA | NA | TRBJ1-5 | TRBV30 | TGTGCCTGGGCTGCGGGGGGTCATAGCAATCAGCCCCAGCATTTT | CAWAAGGHSNQPQHF
NA | TRBD2 | TRBJ2-7 | TRBV7-2 | TGTGCCAGCAGCTTAGTCGGGACTAACTCCTACGAGCAGTACTTC | CASSLVGTNSYEQYF
NA | NA | TRBJ1-1 | TRBV7-9 | TGTGCCAGCGCGGCGCAGCCCAACACTGAAGCTTTCTTT | CASAAQPNTEAFF
NA | NA | TRBJ1-1 | TRBV27 | TGTGCCAGCAGTTTAAGCTTTAACACTGAAGCTTTCTTT | CASSLSFNTEAFF
once | NA | TRBJ1-4 | TRBV27 | TGTGCCAGCAGCCCCGCCACAGCCTCTAATGAAAAACTGTTTTTT | CASSPATASNEKLFF
NA | NA | TRBJ1-2 | TRBV6-5 | TGTGCCAGCAGTTACGGGAGGGGGTATGGCTACACCTTC | CASSYGRGYGYTF
NA | NA | TRBJ1-2 | TRBV7-3 | TGTGCCAGCAGCTTAGACAGCAACTATGGCTACACCTTC | CASSLDSNYGYTF
NA | NA | TRBJ1-1 | TRBV16 | TGTGCCAGCAGTATAGACAGGAGGACTGAAGCTTTCTTT | CASSIDRRTEAFF
once | NA | TRBJ2-7 | TRBV12-3/TRBV12-4 | TGTGCCAGCAGGCTTGGCCGATCCTACGAGCAGTACTTC | CASRLGRSYEQYF
NA | TRBD2 | TRBJ2-2 | TRBV23-1 | TGCGCCAGCAGTCATCCCGGGACTAGCGGGGGGGCAACCGGGGAGCTGTTTTTT | CASSHPGTSGGATGELFF
NA | NA | TRBJ1-6 | TRBV6-5 | TGTGCCACACTTGGAGGGAGCTCCTATAATTCACCCCTCCACTTT | CATLGGSSYNSPLHF
NA | TRBD1 | TRBJ2-5 | TRBV7-2 | TGTGCCAGCAGCCGGGACAGGGGGTTTGAGACCCAGTACTTC | CASSRDRGFETQYF